These 25 T cell receptor beta chains share one sample of origin, sequenced in a study of identical twins. TCRdb called the 5' RACE reads again in MiXCR, with one record for every CDR3 protein. The sample comprises some 730,000 distinct CDR3 sequences, 15% to 20% of which are singletons, and less than 15% rests with the top ten. The same specimen was also included in a second study, on T cells expressing NK-cell markers.

The sample consisted of PBMCs. All receptors come from a woman under 30 in good health.

The sample holds many counts of this clonotype. This rearrangement joins TRBV6-2 or TRBV6-3 to TRBJ2-1; maybe TRBD2 (5 bases). The V gene's germline CDR1 is MNHEY and CDR2 SVGEGT. CDR3 length: 15 residues. Trimming stripped 3 bases from V and 6 bases from J, with 15 bases between. CDR3 sequence (DNA): TGTGCCAGCAGTTATCGGGGAGCGGTGGCCAATGAGCAGTTCTTC. Its translation is CASSYRGAVANEQFF.

The gene calls are TRBV19 and TRBJ2-7; 8 positions agree with TRBD2. This CDR3 comprises 13 residues. V lost 3 bases, J lost 4 bases, and 2 bases stayed unmatched. Germline V gene sequence: CDR1 LNHDA, CDR2 SQIVND (reference sequence). The CDR3 nucleotides are TGTGCCAGTAGTATGGCTAGCGGGTACGAGCAGTACTTC. Translated: CASSMASGYEQYF.

This clonotype showed up just a few times. This sequence joins TRBV4-2 and TRBJ2-1; D is ambiguous. The CDR3 contains 14 residues. Germline V gene data show CDR1 as LGHNA and CDR2 as YNFKEQ. Deletions cut 3 bases from V and 4 bases from J, with 10 bases between. The CDR3 DNA sequence: TGTGCCAGCAGCCAGGGCGGAGAATACAATGAGCAGTTCTTC. The encoded protein is CASSQGGEYNEQFF.

This clonotype has only a few counts. The genes are TRBV7-6 and TRBJ2-1; the match to TRBD2 covers 7 bases. V lost 0 bases, J lost 5 bases, and 4 bases stayed unmatched. Germline CDR1 is SGHVS and CDR2 is FNYEAQ. The CDR3 runs 15 residues. The CDR3 sequence: CASSLAGGHNNEQFF. DNA of the CDR3: TGTGCCAGCAGCTTAGCGGGAGGGCACAACAATGAGCAGTTCTTC.

The table lists this clonotype with many counts. Here the CDR3 DNA reads TGCGCCAGCAGCTTGGAGGGACTAGATCTTGATGAGCAGTTCTTC. It encodes CASSLEGLDLDEQFF. The chain uses TRBV5-1 and TRBJ2-1, with 8 bases that match TRBD2. The CDR3 has 15 amino acids. The junction had 7 bases not matched to a gene; V was cut back by 0 bases and J by 8 bases. Germline V CDR1 and CDR2: SGHRS, YFSETQ. Full variable domain (outside the CDR3, taken from reference TRBV5-1 and TRBJ2-1): KAGVTQTPRYLIKTRGQQVTLSCSPISGHRSVSWYQQTPGQGLQFLFEYFSETQRNKGNFPGRFSGRQFSNSRSEMNVSTLELGDSALYLCASSLEGLDLDEQFFGPGTRLTVL.

This clonotype has just a few counts. The junction departs from germline at one end; a sequencing error may be responsible. This chain links TRBV5-1 with TRBJ1-1; D remains ambiguous. Germline loops: CDR1 SGHRS, CDR2 YFSETQ. This CDR3 spans 14 amino acids. The CDR3 loop is CASSSDGSNTEAFF. The CDR3 DNA sequence: TGTGCCAGCAGCTCCGACGGGTCTAACACTGAAGCTTTCTTT.

This clonotype was seen a few times. V usage is TRBV9 and J usage is TRBJ2-5; no firm D call. The CDR3 contains 14 residues. The ends were cut back, 0 bases at V and 3 bases at J, with 9 bases in the middle. Germline loops: CDR1 SGDLS, CDR2 YYNGEE. Here the CDR3 reads CASSVGPFEETQYF. The CDR3 coding sequence is TGTGCCAGCAGCGTAGGTCCGTTCGAAGAGACCCAGTACTTC.

The chain uses TRBV24-1 and TRBJ2-5, with D maybe TRBD1 (5 bases). This CDR3 has 14 amino acids. With 2 bases removed from V and 2 bases from J, the gap between germline ends came to 8 bases. From germline, CDR1 is KGHDR and CDR2 SFDVKD. For the CDR3, the DNA is TGTGCCACCAGTGATTCGACAGCACAAGAGACCCAGTACTTC. Its translation: CATSDSTAQETQYF.

This chain uses TRBV27 with TRBJ1-5, with D unresolved. There are 14 residues in the CDR3. Trimming left V 8 bases short and J 4 bases short, with 15 bases between. The germline V gene encodes CDR1 MNHEY and CDR2 SMNVEV (reference sequence). The CDR3 DNA is TGTGCCAGCGGCCCCCTACGGAGGAATCAGCCCCAGCATTTT. Its protein product is CASGPLRRNQPQHF.

V and J are TRBV20-1 and TRBJ2-5, with unresolved D. V was clipped by 5 bases and J by 4 bases, with 14 bases between them. This CDR3 region has 13 residues. Germline V gives CDR1 DFQATT, CDR2 SNEGSKA (reference sequence). Here the CDR3 DNA reads TGCAGTGCTCCTGCCCCCGGGCCAGAGACCCAGTACTTC. This gives the protein CSAPAPGPETQYF.

The chain recombines TRBV12-3 or TRBV12-4 with TRBJ1-2; unclear D gene. V was cut by 2 bases and J by 4 bases, with 5 bases left in between. The CDR3 length is 12 residues. The CDR3 DNA reads as TGTGCCAGCAGTTTAATCGGCTATGGCTACACCTTC. Translation gives CASSLIGYGYTF.

In this sample, this clonotype turned up a few times. The V gene is TRBV7-2, the J gene TRBJ1-6; 9 nucleotides match TRBD1. Germline CDR1 reads SGHTA; CDR2 reads FQGNSA. This CDR3 has 14 amino acids. J lost 10 bases, V lost 4 bases, and 5 bases had no gene match. CDR3 sequence (DNA): TGTGCCAGCAGCTCACCGGGACAGGGATCACCCCTCCACTTT. Protein sequence: CASSSPGQGSPLHF.

V and J are TRBV20-1 and TRBJ2-7; D ambiguous. There are 12 residues in the CDR3. CDR1 and CDR2 (germline): DFQATT, SNEGSKA (reference sequence). Trimming removed 4 bases from V and 6 bases from J, with 13 bases in between. Here the CDR3 reads CSANRHYGEQYF. In nucleotides, the CDR3 is TGCAGTGCTAACCGCCACTATGGCGAGCAGTACTTC.

This clonotype was observed a few times. This chain connects TRBV6-1 to TRBJ2-5; tentative D call: TRBD1 (6 bases). The CDR3 length is 13 residues. Germline CDR1 reads MNHNS; CDR2 reads SASEGT. The V end lost 6 bases, the J end lost 4 bases, and 12 bases lay between the germline ends. Here the CDR3 DNA reads TGTGCCAGCAGGCGGACAGCCCCAGAGACCCAGTACTTC. Protein sequence: CASRRTAPETQYF.

With respect to this clonotype: The junction departs from the called germline gene at one end, perhaps through a read error. This rearrangement joins TRBV5-1 to TRBJ2-2; D is ambiguous. Germline V gene lookup returns CDR1 SGHRS and CDR2 YFSETQ. The CDR3 extends over 15 amino acids. CDR3 region: CASSLGFPNSGELFF. Here the CDR3 DNA reads TGCGCCAGCAGCTTGGGATTCCCGAACTCCGGGGAGCTGTTTTTT.

The V call is TRBV7-6, the J call TRBJ2-7, with D perhaps matching TRBD1 or TRBD2 (5 bases each). V dropped 5 bases and J dropped 7 bases, with 15 bases sitting between them. Germline CDR1 SGHVS, CDR2 FNYEAQ. The CDR3 extends over 13 amino acids. Written as DNA, the CDR3 is TGTGCCAGCAGCCCGGGGCTGTCCGTTGAGCAGTACTTC. Amino acids: CASSPGLSVEQYF.

The chain is built from TRBV29-1 and TRBJ2-7; weak D call: TRBD2 (5 bases). The CDR3 is made up of 12 amino acids. Germline loops: CDR1 SQVTM, CDR2 ANQGSEA. Trimming shortened V by 8 bases and J by 2 bases, and 13 bases separated the two germline ends. The CDR3 nucleotides read TGCAGCACAAAGTACGGGACCTACGAGCAGTACTTC. This translates into CSTKYGTYEQYF.

The chain carries TRBV6-1 and TRBJ1-5, with D unclear. V was trimmed by 5 bases and J by 7 bases, leaving 15 bases between them. This CDR3 is 14 amino acids long. Germline-derived CDR1 and CDR2 are MNHNS and SASEGT. CDR3 in amino acids: CASSPQSGYQPQHF. The CDR3 DNA sequence: TGTGCCAGCAGTCCCCAGTCGGGATACCAGCCCCAGCATTTT.

The chain recombines TRBV16 with TRBJ2-4; 8 bases line up with TRBD1. In germline, CDR1 is KGHSY, CDR2 FQNENV. CDR3 length equals 17 residues. V lost 0 bases, J lost 5 bases, and 9 bases stayed unmatched. The CDR3 reads CASSQSDRAVSQNIQYF. The CDR3 DNA sequence: TGTGCCAGCAGCCAATCGGACAGGGCAGTATCTCAAAACATTCAGTACTTC. The full variable domain, in which reference TRBV16 and TRBJ2-4 provide the parts outside the CDR3, is GEEVAQTPKHLVRGEGQKAKLYCAPIKGHSYVFWYQQVLKNEFKFLISFQNENVFDETGMPKERFSAKCLPNSPCSLEIQATKLEDSAVYFCASSQSDRAVSQNIQYFGAGTRLSVL.

This clonotype was seen many times. The chain employs TRBV29-1 and TRBJ2-7; maybe TRBD1 (6 bases). This CDR3 spans 12 amino acids. Between the trimmed V and J ends, which lost 6 bases and 4 bases, there was a span of 13 bases. Germline values: CDR1 SQVTM, CDR2 ANQGSEA. The CDR3 region has the DNA TGCAGCGTCCAACACAGGGCGTACGAGCAGTACTTC. This encodes CSVQHRAYEQYF.

This clonotype was counted at least ten times. The CDR3 region has the DNA TGTGCCAGCAGTTTAAATGTGAACACTGAAGCTTTCTTT. This sequence encodes CASSLNVNTEAFF. The chain has TRBV12-3 or TRBV12-4 and TRBJ1-1; D is uncertain. The V end lost 2 bases, the J end lost 0 bases, and 4 bases lay between the germline ends. The CDR3 runs to 13 residues.

DNA of the CDR3: TGTGCCAGCAGCTTAGTACCGGGACTAGGGAACAATGAGCAGTTCTTC. Protein: CASSLVPGLGNNEQFF. V usage is TRBV7-9 and J usage is TRBJ2-1, with TRBD2 matching 8 bases. Germline trimming cut 1 base from V and 5 bases from J; bases unmatched to any gene: 7. This CDR3 contains 16 residues. CDR1 and CDR2 from the germline V gene are SEHNR and FQNEAQ (reference sequence).

This clonotype occurred a few times. The chain joins TRBV20-1 to TRBJ2-7; no firm D call. This CDR3 has 11 amino acids. CDR1 is DFQATT, CDR2 SNEGSKA, per germline (reference sequence). V gave up 4 bases and J gave up 4 bases, with 8 bases separating them. CDR3 coding DNA: TGCAGTGCTACTAGTTATTACGAGCAGTACTTC. This encodes CSATSYYEQYF.

This clonotype showed up just a few times. The V call is TRBV2, the J call TRBJ2-7, with 14 bases fitting TRBD2. The CDR3 is 19 amino acids. V shed 6 bases, J shed 0 bases, and the junction held 13 bases outside the gene matches. Per germline, CDR1 SNHLY and CDR2 FYNNEI. CDR3 sequence (DNA): TGTGCCAGCAGGCCGCCGGGACTAGCGGGAGCCTTGACCTCCTACGAGCAGTACTTC. As protein: CASRPPGLAGALTSYEQYF.

This clonotype has more than one count but fewer than ten. This sequence joins TRBV27 and TRBJ2-1; TRBD2 agrees at 7 bases. This CDR3 has 15 amino acids. Per the germline V gene, CDR1 is MNHEY and CDR2 is SMNVEV (reference sequence). Germline trimming cut 4 bases from V and 8 bases from J; bases unmatched to any gene: 11. CDR3 DNA sequence: TGTGCCAGCAGTTCGTCTAGCGCGGGGGAGGATGAGCAGTTCTTC. Translating gives CASSSSSAGEDEQFF.